The 20 T cell receptor beta chains below all came from one sample that was sequenced in a study of shared clonotypes between healthy human individuals. Profiled with immunoSEQ multiplex PCR; TCRdb holds only in-frame clones, not every one. The profile shows hundreds of thousands of clones, 96% of them singletons. Selected positively for CCR7 and CD45RO-negative, naive CD8 cells excluded terminally differentiated effector memory CD45RA+ cells. The sample consisted of naive CD8+ T cells sorted from blood. The source is a woman in her thirties in good health.

As to this clone: In the same sample, other DNA sequences code for this CDR3. The chain has TRBV27 and TRBJ2-7, with TRBD1 as a possible D gene (5 bases). Germline CDR1 and CDR2: MNHEY and SMNVEV (reference sequence). With 3 bases removed from V and 3 bases from J, the gap between germline ends came to 9 bases. CDR3 length equals 13 residues. CDR3 nucleotides: TGTGCCAGCAGTTTGGGGCTACACTACGAGCAGTACTTC. As protein: CASSLGLHYEQYF.

About this clone: Other DNA sequences within the sample encode an identical CDR3. This chain connects TRBV9 to TRBJ2-7, with 7 bases fitting TRBD2. Germline-derived CDR1 and CDR2 are SGDLS and YYNGEE. The CDR3 runs to 14 residues. The V and J ends lost 0 bases and 4 bases, in that order; junction bases with no gene match: 4. The DNA for the CDR3 is TGTGCCAGCAGCGTAGGCGGGAGTGGGTACGAGCAGTACTTC. It codes for CASSVGGSGYEQYF.

The CDR3 region is CASSHGTNPSYNEQFF. The DNA for the CDR3 is TGTGCCAGTAGTCATGGGACTAACCCCTCCTACAATGAGCAGTTCTTC. This chain links TRBV19 with TRBJ2-1; 7 bases fit TRBD2. With V trimmed by 5 bases and J by 0 bases, 7 bases remained unmatched. The germline V gene has CDR1 LNHDA and CDR2 SQIVND (reference sequence). The CDR3 sequence is 16 residues long.

The chain links TRBV5-1 to TRBJ2-3; 7 nucleotides match TRBD2. Germline lookup yields CDR1 SGHRS and CDR2 YFSETQ. V shed 2 bases and J 2 bases; nucleotides not matched to a gene: 5. CDR3 length: 15 residues. The CDR3 DNA sequence: TGCGCCAGCAGCTTTAGCGGGCCCTTCACAGATACGCAGTATTTT. It encodes CASSFSGPFTDTQYF. The whole variable domain, filled in from reference TRBV5-1 and TRBJ2-3, reads KAGVTQTPRYLIKTRGQQVTLSCSPISGHRSVSWYQQTPGQGLQFLFEYFSETQRNKGNFPGRFSGRQFSNSRSEMNVSTLELGDSALYLCASSFSGPFTDTQYFGPGTRLTVL.

This sequence joins TRBV2 and TRBJ2-1, with unresolved D. This CDR3 has 12 residues. Germline CDR1 and CDR2: SNHLY and FYNNEI. V lost 2 bases and J 7 bases, leaving 6 bases between the germline ends. The CDR3 DNA follows: TGTGCCAGCAGTGAAAGTGGAAATGAGCAGTTCTTC. Protein product: CASSESGNEQFF.

The chain couples TRBV11-2 to TRBJ2-7; D is undetermined. The CDR3 runs 15 residues. The V and J ends lost 5 bases and 6 bases respectively, with 20 bases between them. CDR1 is SGHAT and CDR2 is FQNNGV in the germline V gene. The chain's CDR3 is CASSPWLVSRSEQYF. For the CDR3, the DNA is TGTGCCAGCAGCCCCTGGCTCGTATCACGAAGCGAGCAGTACTTC.

Notes on this clone: In the same sample, other DNA sequences code for this CDR3. The chain joins TRBV27 to TRBJ1-5; D remains unclear. V shed 2 bases and J shed 2 bases, with 7 bases lying between them. The CDR3 has 14 residues. Germline V lookup: CDR1 MNHEY, CDR2 SMNVEV (reference sequence). CDR3 in DNA: TGTGCCAGCAGTTTAGTTGGAGGCAATCAGCCCCAGCATTTT. It yields the protein CASSLVGGNQPQHF.

As to this clone: Additional DNA sequences in this sample encode the identical CDR3. The genes are TRBV7-9 and TRBJ1-5, with 8 bases aligning to TRBD1. V was clipped by 5 bases and J by 2 bases; unmatched bases: 5. This CDR3 is built from 15 residues. CDR1 and CDR2 (germline): SEHNR, FQNEAQ (reference sequence). CDR3 DNA sequence: TGTGCCAGCAGCCCGCAGGGGGCAGGCAATCAGCCCCAGCATTTT. Amino acids: CASSPQGAGNQPQHF.

This chain uses TRBV11-2 with TRBJ1-3; possibly TRBD1 for D (6 bases). V lost 5 bases to trimming and J lost 2 bases, with 13 bases between them. The CDR3 loop spans 15 amino acids. Germline loops: CDR1 SGHAT, CDR2 FQNNGV. CDR3 bases: TGTGCCAGCAGCCAGACGGGGGCGCCTGGAAACACCATATATTTT. Protein sequence: CASSQTGAPGNTIYF.

V is TRBV6-6 and J is TRBJ2-1; 7 bases map to TRBD2. CDR3 length equals 12 residues. CDR1 is MNHNY and CDR2 is SVGAGI in the germline V gene (reference sequence). Trimming removed 2 bases from V and 10 bases from J; junction bases left unmatched: 2. This CDR3 reads CASSYTTSEQFF. The DNA for the CDR3 is TGTGCCAGCAGTTACACGACTAGCGAGCAGTTCTTC.

This chain uses TRBV7-9 with TRBJ1-2; 7 nucleotides align to TRBD1. Trimming at V came to 4 bases and at J to 5 bases, leaving 4 bases not matched to a gene. The germline gives CDR1 SEHNR, CDR2 FQNEAQ (reference sequence). This CDR3 has 13 amino acids. CDR3 protein: CASSSGQLYGYTF. In DNA, the CDR3 is TGTGCCAGCAGCTCGGGACAGCTTTATGGCTACACCTTC.

This clone was found once. The V call is TRBV6-5, the J call TRBJ2-1; 9 bases are shared with TRBD1. Germline CDR1 MNHEY, CDR2 SVGAGI. This CDR3 is 15 amino acids long. V lost 7 bases to trimming and J lost 7 bases; unmatched junction nucleotides: 11. The CDR3 loop is CASTSPGQGNNEQFF. DNA for the CDR3: TGTGCCAGCACGTCTCCGGGACAGGGCAATAATGAGCAGTTCTTC.

This chain connects TRBV13 to TRBJ2-7, with D possibly TRBD1 on 6 matching bases. The germline gives CDR1 PRHDT, CDR2 FYEKMQ (reference sequence). The CDR3 length is 14 residues. The V end lost 4 bases, the J end lost 1 base, and 11 bases lay between the germline ends. DNA of the CDR3: TGTGCCAGCAGCTCAAAGGACAGATCCTACGAGCAGTACTTC. It yields the protein CASSSKDRSYEQYF.

The chain employs TRBV28 and TRBJ2-5; tentatively, D is TRBD2 (6 bases). CDR3 size: 14 residues. Germline assignment: CDR1 MDHEN and CDR2 SYDVKM. V was pared by 5 bases and J by 5 bases, with 15 bases between. The CDR3 reads CASSTTWGVETQYF. CDR3 DNA: TGTGCCAGCAGTACTACCTGGGGGGTCGAGACCCAGTACTTC.

The chain links TRBV7-9 to TRBJ2-7, with 10 positions matching TRBD2. After removal of 2 bases from V and 0 bases from J, the junction contained 4 bases not matched to a gene. This CDR3 comprises 16 residues. Germline V gene sequence: CDR1 SEHNR, CDR2 FQNEAQ (reference sequence). In nucleotides, the CDR3 is TGTGCCAGCAGCTTACAAGCGGGAGGGGACTCCTACGAGCAGTACTTC. As protein: CASSLQAGGDSYEQYF.

The J gene is TRBJ1-5, the V gene TRBV19; D not certain. CDR3 size: 16 residues. The germline V gene has CDR1 LNHDA and CDR2 SQIVND (reference sequence). Trimming took 2 bases from V and 0 from J, leaving 11 bases between them. CDR3: CASSIYAINSNQPQHF. CDR3 nucleotide sequence: TGTGCCAGTAGTATATACGCCATTAATAGCAATCAGCCCCAGCATTTT.

This clone showed up just once. The rearrangement links TRBV11-2 to TRBJ2-7; maybe TRBD2 (5 bases). V shed 1 base and J shed 4 bases, with 14 bases lying between them. The length of the CDR3 is 15 residues. Germline loops: CDR1 SGHAT, CDR2 FQNNGV. CDR3 in DNA: TGTGCCAGCAGCTTAGCCGGGGTGCCTTCTTACGAGCAGTACTTC. Amino acids: CASSLAGVPSYEQYF.

The chain is built from TRBV2 and TRBJ2-7, with 8 bases aligning to TRBD1. V trimming: 10 bases; J trimming: 4 bases; junction bases outside the gene matches: 12. The CDR3 is 14 residues long. From germline, CDR1 is SNHLY and CDR2 FYNNEI. The DNA of the CDR3 is TGTGCCACCGAGGACAGGGCCGGGCGATACGAGCAGTACTTC. This codes for CATEDRAGRYEQYF.

The genes are TRBV28 and TRBJ1-1; D not certain. Germline V gives CDR1 MDHEN, CDR2 SYDVKM. The CDR3 loop spans 15 amino acids. V lost 8 bases and J 0 bases, leaving 16 bases between the germline ends. The CDR3: CASFGTFFMNTEAFF. In DNA form, the CDR3 reads TGTGCCAGCTTCGGCACTTTCTTCATGAACACTGAAGCTTTCTTT.

V is TRBV10-3 and J is TRBJ1-1; the D gene is possibly TRBD1 (6 bases). The germline V gene encodes CDR1 ENHRY and CDR2 SYGVKD. V lost 3 bases and J lost 0, with 11 bases in between. CDR3 size: 15 residues. CDR3 DNA: TGTGCCATCAGTGATACCGGGACACTGAACACTGAAGCTTTCTTT. This sequence encodes CAISDTGTLNTEAFF.